The T cell receptor (beta chain) under discussion was sequenced for a study of T cell clusters in autoimmune cytopenias. Study details: Per sample, median TRB depth was approximately 47,000 reads, yielding a median roughly 2,000 distinct clonotypes.

Study-wide results and limits: The T cell clusters came from computational analysis alone and lack functional validation.

About this clonotype: No antigen is known for it.

TRB amplification used around 0.25 ug of peripheral blood genomic DNA. TRB rearrangements were amplified by touch-down multiplex PCR with mixed TRB-A/B primers. TCRdb re-called the multiplex PCR reads; one entry per CDR3 protein, DNA not given. The repertoire table contains around 11,000 distinct CDR3 sequences. This same sample was also taken into another study, of T cell repertoires in aging, cancer and after chemotherapy. Turning to that study: In each cancer cohort, median generation probability increased across chemotherapy, suggesting thymic output rebounded.

Sequenced: peripheral blood. This receptor was identified in a human donor in good health.

CDR3 residues: CSARDPGWTGGYEQYF. The V and J genes are TRBV20-1 and TRBJ2-7; the TRBD1 assignment by TCRdb is unverifiable without DNA. Looked up from germline, CDR1 is DFQATT and CDR2 is SNEGSKA (reference sequence). The length of the CDR3 is 16 residues.